One sample yielded the 21 T cell receptor beta chains listed below, sequenced in a study of T cell responses to AZD1222 COVID-19 vaccine. Sequencing was performed with immunoSEQ multiplex PCR; in TCRdb, only in-frame clones are kept and a portion is missing. The top ten hold about 2.9% of the sample, which has some 89,000 clones, roughly nine tenths seen once. The material sequenced was peripheral blood, taken on day 0 of AZD1222 vaccination. Every receptor here comes from an adult in good health.

This chain uses TRBV28 with TRBJ2-7, with 7 bases fitting TRBD2. The trim removed 6 bases at V and 3 bases at J, leaving 8 bases unmatched. Germline CDR1 reads MDHEN; CDR2 reads SYDVKM. The CDR3 is made up of 14 amino acids. CDR3 sequence (DNA): TGTGCCAGCAGACCTGGGGGGGGAATCTACGAGCAGTACTTC. It codes for CASRPGGGIYEQYF. The full variable domain, rest sourced from reference TRBV28 and TRBJ2-7, is DVKVTQSSRYLVKRTGEKVFLECVQDMDHENMFWYRQDPGLGLRLIYFSYDVKMKEKGDIPEGYSVSREKKERFSLILESASTNQTSMYLCASRPGGGIYEQYFGPGTRLTVT.

This chain uses TRBV25-1 with TRBJ1-2; no clear D gene. Trimming removed 6 bases from V and 8 bases from J, with 13 bases in between. Germline V gene data show CDR1 as MGHDK and CDR2 as SYGVNS. This CDR3 has 12 amino acids. In nucleotides, the CDR3 is TGTGCCAGCAGCGGTATCCGGGTAGGCTACACCTTC. Protein sequence: CASSGIRVGYTF.

The chain joins TRBV5-1 to TRBJ1-1; D is ambiguous. This CDR3 is built from 16 residues. V was clipped by 0 bases and J by 3 bases, with 15 bases between them. From germline, CDR1 is SGHRS and CDR2 YFSETQ. Here the CDR3 DNA reads TGCGCCAGCAGCTTGGCCCGGTTAGCTCGGGACACTGAAGCTTTCTTT. It codes for CASSLARLARDTEAFF.

The rearrangement uses TRBV5-6 and TRBJ1-1, with TRBD1 identical over 8 bases. CDR3 length: 14 amino acids. The germline V gene has CDR1 SGHDT and CDR2 YYEEEE. With 0 bases clipped from V and 5 bases from J, the junction kept 3 bases outside the gene matches. CDR3 sequence (DNA): TGTGCCAGCAGCTTGGCGGACAGGGTGACTGAAGCTTTCTTT. Its protein product is CASSLADRVTEAFF.

With respect to this clone: Compared with germline, one end of the junction differs, possibly owing to a read error. This rearrangement joins TRBV20-1 to TRBJ1-2, with D perhaps matching TRBD1 (5 bases). The length of the CDR3 is 11 residues. Germline CDR1 and CDR2: DFQATT and SNEGSKA (reference sequence). The CDR3 nucleotides read TGCAGTGCTGGAGACAGCTATGGCTACACCTTC. The encoded protein is CSAGDSYGYTF.

The V gene is TRBV19, the J gene TRBJ1-1, with D possibly TRBD1 on 5 matching bases. The germline V gene encodes CDR1 LNHDA and CDR2 SQIVND (reference sequence). The CDR3 has 14 residues. V lost 7 bases and J 3 bases, leaving 15 bases between the germline ends. CDR3 amino acids: CASTSEGSYTEAFF. CDR3 coding DNA: TGTGCCAGTACCTCCGAGGGGAGCTACACTGAAGCTTTCTTT.

The CDR3 nucleotides read TGTGCCAGCTCTCTGGACAGCTTGCCCACTGAAGCTTTCTTT. The encoded protein is CASSLDSLPTEAFF. The chain has TRBV6-5 and TRBJ1-1; possibly TRBD1 for D (6 bases). The germline V gene encodes CDR1 MNHEY and CDR2 SVGAGI. The CDR3 covers 14 residues. V lost 8 bases, J lost 4 bases, and 17 bases lay in between.

The J gene is TRBJ1-4, the V gene TRBV28, with a possible D match to TRBD1 (5 bases). Germline-derived CDR1 and CDR2 are MDHEN and SYDVKM. V shed 4 bases and J shed 4 bases, with 16 bases lying between them. The CDR3 is 16 residues long. CDR3 nucleotide sequence: TGTGCCAGCAGTTCCCGACGGGGGGAGGGTAATGAAAAACTGTTTTTT. Translated: CASSSRRGEGNEKLFF.

The genes are TRBV2 and TRBJ1-1, with no clear D. The V and J ends lost 5 bases and 1 base respectively, with 8 bases between them. Germline loops: CDR1 SNHLY, CDR2 FYNNEI. This CDR3 is built from 13 residues. CDR3 sequence (DNA): TGTGCCAGCAGTTCCCGACCGAACACTGAAGCTTTCTTT. It translates to CASSSRPNTEAFF.

The chain has TRBV5-4 and TRBJ1-2; 7 bases match TRBD1. The CDR3 sequence is 17 residues long. The V gene's germline CDR1 is SGHNT and CDR2 YYREEE (reference sequence). The trim removed 1 base at V and 5 bases at J, leaving 14 bases unmatched. CDR3 bases: TGTGCCAGCAGCTTGTTAGGACAGGCTATGTTAGGGTATGGCTACACCTTC. Residues: CASSLLGQAMLGYGYTF.

This sequence joins TRBV27 and TRBJ2-7; no firm D call. The CDR3 is made up of 12 amino acids. Germline lookup yields CDR1 MNHEY and CDR2 SMNVEV (reference sequence). The V and J ends lost 5 bases and 0 bases respectively, with 5 bases between them. CDR3 protein: CASSRPSYEQYF. The CDR3 DNA reads TGTGCCAGCAGTCGCCCCTCCTACGAGCAGTACTTC.

This chain connects TRBV6-5 to TRBJ1-1; 7 nucleotides agree with TRBD1. The germline CDR1 and CDR2 sequences are MNHEY and SVGAGI. V lost 0 bases to trimming and J lost 1 base; unmatched junction nucleotides: 5. The CDR3 covers 16 residues. CDR3 bases: TGTGCCAGCAGTTACTCGACGACAGGGTCGAACACTGAAGCTTTCTTT. Translated: CASSYSTTGSNTEAFF.

V and J are TRBV7-9 and TRBJ2-5; the D is unclear. Trimming removed 2 bases from V and 4 bases from J, with 20 bases in between. This CDR3 is 17 amino acids long. CDR1 SEHNR and CDR2 FQNEAQ come from the germline V gene (reference sequence). The CDR3 DNA follows: TGTGCCAGCAGCTTAAAGGGTGCGTCCCTTGGTGCAGAGACCCAGTACTTC. It encodes CASSLKGASLGAETQYF.

The gene calls are TRBV5-6 and TRBJ1-6; no reliable D call. With 6 bases removed from V and 7 bases from J, the gap between germline ends came to 11 bases. This CDR3 spans 13 amino acids. Germline-derived CDR1 and CDR2 are SGHDT and YYEEEE. The CDR3 DNA reads TGTGCCAGCACTGGGCCGGGCAATTCACCCCTCCACTTT. Protein: CASTGPGNSPLHF. The whole variable domain, remainder taken from reference TRBV5-6 and TRBJ1-6, is DAGVTQSPTHLIKTRGQQVTLRCSPKSGHDTVSWYQQALGQGPQFIFQYYEEEERQRGNFPDRFSGHQFPNYSSELNVNALLLGDSALYLCASTGPGNSPLHFGNGTRLTVT.

CDR3 sequence: CASSFGGPESSRYTF. The CDR3, as DNA: TGTGCCAGCAGCTTCGGGGGGCCTGAAAGTAGTCGCTACACCTTC. The J gene is TRBJ1-2, the V gene TRBV7-9; tentative D call: TRBD1 (6 bases). The germline V gene encodes CDR1 SEHNR and CDR2 FQNEAQ (reference sequence). The ends were cut back, 3 bases at V and 9 bases at J, with 20 bases in the middle. The CDR3 consists of 15 residues.

The chain uses TRBV4-1 and TRBJ1-1, with D possibly being TRBD1 (5 bases). The CDR3 is 13 amino acids. V lost 10 bases and J 0 bases, leaving 12 bases between the germline ends. CDR1 MGHRA and CDR2 YSYEKL come from the germline V gene. The CDR3 protein is CATAGQLNTEAFF. The CDR3 DNA reads TGCGCCACCGCGGGGCAGTTGAACACTGAAGCTTTCTTT.

This chain joins TRBV27 and TRBJ1-2; D gene unclear. Per the germline V gene, CDR1 is MNHEY and CDR2 is SMNVEV (reference sequence). V lost 0 bases, J lost 7 bases, and 15 bases lay in between. The CDR3 loop spans 15 amino acids. CDR3 sequence: CASSLSGRPLFGYTF. CDR3 sequence (DNA): TGTGCCAGCAGTTTATCGGGTAGACCACTATTTGGCTACACCTTC.

The chain employs TRBV3-1 (or the pseudogene TRBV3-2) and TRBJ2-5; 8 bases agree with TRBD2. The ends lost 4 bases at V and 4 bases at J; junction bases unmatched: 11. The CDR3 is 16 amino acids. Germline assignment: CDR1 LGHDT and CDR2 YNNKEL (reference sequence). CDR3 nucleotide sequence: TGTGCCAGCAGCCGAGGTAGCGGGACGAAAGGAGAGACCCAGTACTTC. This sequence encodes CASSRGSGTKGETQYF.

This sequence joins TRBV5-1 and TRBJ1-4; D remains ambiguous. V shed 4 bases and J shed 1 base, with 17 bases lying between them. The germline CDR1 and CDR2 sequences are SGHRS and YFSETQ. The CDR3 consists of 17 residues. CDR3 nucleotides: TGCGCCAGCAGCGTAGGGTTTTGGTTGGAAACTAATGAAAAACTGTTTTTT. Translation: CASSVGFWLETNEKLFF.

The chain joins TRBV6-5 to TRBJ1-5, with unresolved D. V lost 0 bases and J lost 0, with 6 bases in between. The CDR3 extends over 15 amino acids. Looked up from germline, CDR1 is MNHEY and CDR2 is SVGAGI. The CDR3 DNA follows: TGTGCCAGCAGTTACTCCAGGTATAGCAATCAGCCCCAGCATTTT. It specifies CASSYSRYSNQPQHF.

The chain joins TRBV19 to TRBJ1-1, with D possibly TRBD1 on 6 matching bases. The CDR3 covers 11 residues. Trimming left V 3 bases short and J 10 bases short, with 9 bases between. CDR1 is LNHDA and CDR2 is SQIVND in the germline V gene (reference sequence). This chain's CDR3 is CASSMRGVAFF. For the CDR3, the DNA is TGTGCCAGTAGTATGAGGGGGGTAGCTTTCTTT.